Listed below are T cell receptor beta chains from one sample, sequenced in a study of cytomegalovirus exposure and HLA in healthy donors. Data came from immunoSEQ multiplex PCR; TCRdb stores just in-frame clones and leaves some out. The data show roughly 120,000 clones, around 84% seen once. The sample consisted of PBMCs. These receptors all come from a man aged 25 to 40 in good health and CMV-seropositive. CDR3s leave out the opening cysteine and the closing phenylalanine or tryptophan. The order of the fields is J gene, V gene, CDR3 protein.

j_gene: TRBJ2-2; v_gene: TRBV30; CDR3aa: AWSRTGNTGELF
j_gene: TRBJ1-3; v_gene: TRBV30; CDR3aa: AWNRGNTIY
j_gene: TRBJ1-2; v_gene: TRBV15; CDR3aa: ATSRDRAGQGAGYT
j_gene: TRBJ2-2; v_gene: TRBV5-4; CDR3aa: ASSPPGYNTGELF
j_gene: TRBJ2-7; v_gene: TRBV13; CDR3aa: ASSCPPSRDRGNYEQY
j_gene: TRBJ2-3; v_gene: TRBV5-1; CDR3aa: ASSLRSVGEDTQY
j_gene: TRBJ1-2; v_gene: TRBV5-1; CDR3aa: ASSLGTEGGYT
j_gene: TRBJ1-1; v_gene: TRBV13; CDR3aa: ASSGGLIGGGTEAF
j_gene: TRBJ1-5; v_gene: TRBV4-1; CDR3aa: ASSQVPGVNNQPQH
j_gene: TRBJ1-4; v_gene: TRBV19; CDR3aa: ASSHNRNEKLF
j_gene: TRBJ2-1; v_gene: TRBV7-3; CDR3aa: ASSLRRDRGNEQF
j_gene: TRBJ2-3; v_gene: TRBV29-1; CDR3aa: SLTSTDTQY